This TCR beta chain was obtained from a study of liver allograft versus peripheral blood T cells. The overall study: Peripheral blood of the recipients supplied T cell receptor repertoires that were compared with those in transplanted livers.

One entry per CDR3 protein, called by TCRdb with MiXCR from the reads. Altogether a few thousand distinct CDR3 sequences are present, about 14% being singletons, with the ten largest covering 2.9%. Study-wide findings and caveats: T cell receptor repertoires inside liver allografts reportedly differed from those in peripheral blood.

This clonotype is medium-sized (0.01 to 0.1%) within its sample. The antigen is not known. The germline CDR1 and CDR2 sequences are KGHDR and SFDVKD. V dropped 3 bases and J dropped 0 bases, with 14 bases sitting between them. This CDR3 region has 17 residues. The chain has TRBV24-1 and TRBJ1-3; D is undetermined. The source is a human patient who had a liver transplant. Some T cells may be provided by the graft donor. Here the CDR3 reads CATSDPEFPGSGNTIYF. The DNA for the CDR3 is TGTGCCACCAGTGATCCCGAGTTTCCGGGCTCTGGAAACACCATATATTTT.